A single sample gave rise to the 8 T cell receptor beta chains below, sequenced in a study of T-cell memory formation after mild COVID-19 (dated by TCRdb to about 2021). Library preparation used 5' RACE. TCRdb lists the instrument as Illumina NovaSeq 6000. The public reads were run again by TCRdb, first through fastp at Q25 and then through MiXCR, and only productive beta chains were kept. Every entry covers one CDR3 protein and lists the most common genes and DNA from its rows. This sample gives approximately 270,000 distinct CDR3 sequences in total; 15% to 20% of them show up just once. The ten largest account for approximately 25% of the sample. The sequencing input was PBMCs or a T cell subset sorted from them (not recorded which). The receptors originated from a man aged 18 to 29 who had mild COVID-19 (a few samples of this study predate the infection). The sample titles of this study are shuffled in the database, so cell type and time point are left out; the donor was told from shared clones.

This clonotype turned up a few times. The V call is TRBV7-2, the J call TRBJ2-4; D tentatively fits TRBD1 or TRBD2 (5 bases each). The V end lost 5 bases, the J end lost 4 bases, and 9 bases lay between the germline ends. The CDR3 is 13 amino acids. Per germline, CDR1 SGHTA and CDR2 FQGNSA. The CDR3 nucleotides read TGTGCCAGCAGCCGGGACCAAAAAAACATTCAGTACTTC. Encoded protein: CASSRDQKNIQYF.

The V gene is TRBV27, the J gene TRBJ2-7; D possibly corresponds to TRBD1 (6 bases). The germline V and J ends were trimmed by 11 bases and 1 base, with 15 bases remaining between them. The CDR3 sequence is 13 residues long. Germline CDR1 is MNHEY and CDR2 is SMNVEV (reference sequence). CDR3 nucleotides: TGTGCCTCCGGGCAGGGGACATCCTACGAGCAGTACTTC. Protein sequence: CASGQGTSYEQYF.

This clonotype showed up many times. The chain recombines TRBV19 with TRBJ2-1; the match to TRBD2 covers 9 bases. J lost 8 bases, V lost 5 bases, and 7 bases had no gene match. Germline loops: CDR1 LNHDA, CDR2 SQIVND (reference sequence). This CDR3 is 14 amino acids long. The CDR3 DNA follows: TGTGCCAGTAGTTCGCGGGGGGGCCATGATGAGCAGTTCTTC. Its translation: CASSSRGGHDEQFF.

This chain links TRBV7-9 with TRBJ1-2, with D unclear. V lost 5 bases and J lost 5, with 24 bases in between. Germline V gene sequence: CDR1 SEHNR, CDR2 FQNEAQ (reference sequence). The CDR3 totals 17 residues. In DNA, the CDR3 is TGTGCCAGCAGCCAGCGGGCAGATCAACCCCAGAAGTATGGCTACACCTTC. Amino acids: CASSQRADQPQKYGYTF.

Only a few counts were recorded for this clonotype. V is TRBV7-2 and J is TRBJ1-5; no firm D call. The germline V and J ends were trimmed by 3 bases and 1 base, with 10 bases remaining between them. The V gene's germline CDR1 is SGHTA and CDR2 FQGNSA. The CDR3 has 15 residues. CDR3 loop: CASSFGLGSNQPQHF. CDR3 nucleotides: TGTGCCAGCAGCTTCGGCTTGGGGAGCAATCAGCCCCAGCATTTT.

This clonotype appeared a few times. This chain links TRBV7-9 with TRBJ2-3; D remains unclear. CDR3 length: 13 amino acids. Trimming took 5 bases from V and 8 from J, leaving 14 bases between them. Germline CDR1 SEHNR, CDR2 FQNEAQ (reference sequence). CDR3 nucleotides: TGTGCCAGCAGCGCTGGGCGCATTACTACGCAGTATTTT. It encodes CASSAGRITTQYF.

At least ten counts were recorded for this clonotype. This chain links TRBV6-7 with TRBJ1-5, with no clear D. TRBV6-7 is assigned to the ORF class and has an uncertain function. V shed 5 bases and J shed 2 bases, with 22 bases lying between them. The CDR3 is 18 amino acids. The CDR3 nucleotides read TGTGCCAGCAGTCACCAAAAGGGCCCTTCGAGCGGCAATCAGCCCCAGCATTTT. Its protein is CASSHQKGPSSGNQPQHF.

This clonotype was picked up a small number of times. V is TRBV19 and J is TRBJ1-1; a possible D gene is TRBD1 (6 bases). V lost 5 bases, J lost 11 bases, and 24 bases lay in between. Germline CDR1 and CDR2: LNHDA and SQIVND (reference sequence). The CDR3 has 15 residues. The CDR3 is CASSPGWGPEIGAFF. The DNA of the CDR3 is TGTGCCAGTAGTCCCGGGTGGGGGCCGGAGATTGGGGCTTTCTTT.